Following are 18 T cell receptor beta chains from one sample sequenced in a study of tumor-infiltrating lymphocytes in primary liver carcinoma. From about 530 ng total RNA, TCR beta cDNA was generated with a primer in the constant region. Libraries for TCR beta were built through three nested multiplex PCR rounds, which together made up a slightly modified ARM-PCR procedure. Investigators reported that the first two PCR rounds, at approximately 11 cycles each, used TRBV1-TRBV30 forward primers with a C-beta reverse primer. TCRdb used MiXCR to reprocess the multiplex PCR reads, holding one entry per CDR3 protein. The data contain 85,000 to 100,000 distinct CDR3 sequences, around 68% of them singletons. The source material, 20-30 mg of unsorted bulk tissue, was used to co-extract RNA and DNA. The sequenced sample was tumor-adjacent normal liver tissue. The receptor set was obtained from a man in his forties with primary liver carcinoma and hepatitis B virus infection.

The V call is TRBV4-2, the J call TRBJ2-7; 9 bases align to TRBD2. The V segment lost 7 bases and the J segment 4 bases; nucleotides outside the gene matches: 8. The CDR3 has 14 residues. Germline CDR1 LGHNA, CDR2 YNFKEQ. CDR3 sequence: CASNRTSVRYEQYF. The CDR3 nucleotides are TGTGCCAGCAACCGGACTAGCGTGAGATACGAGCAGTACTTC.

This chain links TRBV12-3 or TRBV12-4 with TRBJ2-5; a weak D match, TRBD2 (6 bases). Trimming left V 5 bases short and J 9 bases short, with 22 bases between. The CDR3 is 15 residues long. This CDR3 reads CASSQTGSLRDSQYF. The DNA of the CDR3 is TGTGCCAGCAGTCAGACCGGGTCACTGAGGGACTCCCAGTACTTC.

To note about this clonotype: The CDR3 does not end in the conserved phenylalanine or tryptophan, so this is likely a read error. This chain connects TRBV11-2 to TRBJ1-6, with a possible D match to TRBD1 (6 bases). Germline V gene data show CDR1 as SGHAT and CDR2 as FQNNGV. This CDR3 spans 16 amino acids. Trimming left V 7 bases short and J 11 bases short, with 24 bases between. CDR3 sequence reads: CASNSTPGGGSTPLHC. The CDR3 coding sequence is TGTGCCAGCAACTCCACTCCAGGAGGGGGTTCGACACCCCTCCACTGT.

This clonotype was seen once. Being one base from a much bigger clone, this may be a read error. The chain links TRBV20-1 to TRBJ1-5; D perhaps matches TRBD1 (6 bases). The CDR3 spans 14 residues. Trimming removed 6 bases at V and 6 bases at J, with 18 bases between. In germline, CDR1 is DFQATT, CDR2 SNEGSKA (reference sequence). This CDR3 reads CSAVEGGDSQPQHF. The CDR3, as DNA: TGCAGTGCCGTCGAGGGGGGGGACTCTCAGCCCCAGCATTTT.

This clonotype was seen ten or more times. This sequence joins TRBV14 and TRBJ2-2, with TRBD2 matching 8 bases. Germline-derived CDR1 and CDR2 are SGHDN and FVKESK. With 4 bases clipped from V and 4 bases from J, the junction kept 8 bases outside the gene matches. The CDR3 totals 16 residues. CDR3 bases: TGTGCCAGCAGCCGGGGAAGGCTAGCGGGCACCGGGGAGCTGTTTTTT. The encoded protein is CASSRGRLAGTGELFF. Together with reference TRBV14 and TRBJ2-2, the CDR3 gives the full variable domain: EAGVTQFPSHSVIEKGQTVTLRCDPISGHDNLYWYRRVMGKEIKFLLHFVKESKQDESGMPNNRFLAERTGGTYSTLKVQPAELEDSGVYFCASSRGRLAGTGELFFGEGSRLTVL.

V and J are TRBV11-2 and TRBJ2-1; TRBD2 matches at 12 bases. The J call is doubtful: the DNA matches TRBJ2-7 better. Germline loops: CDR1 SGHAT, CDR2 FQNNGV. CDR3 size: 17 residues. For the CDR3, the DNA is TGTGCCAGCAGCTTAGGACTAGCGGGAGAAGTTGACAATGAGCAGTACTTC. Translating gives CASSLGLAGEVDNEQYF.

By proportion, this clonotype is medium-sized. The genes are TRBV6-2 or TRBV6-3 and TRBJ2-3; D is possibly TRBD2 (6 bases). The CDR3 loop spans 12 amino acids. V lost 5 bases and J lost 12, with 15 bases in between. The germline V gene encodes CDR1 MNHEY and CDR2 SVGEGT. This chain's CDR3 is CASSTIGSDQYF. CDR3 coding DNA: TGTGCCAGCAGTACCATCGGGAGTGACCAGTATTTT.

Comments on this clonotype: A much bigger clone sits one base away, suggesting this may be a read error. The chain combines TRBV12-3 or TRBV12-4 with TRBJ1-5, with D possibly TRBD1 on 6 matching bases. The CDR3 runs to 14 residues. The V gene lost 5 bases and the J gene lost 6 bases, with 14 bases spanning the gap. The CDR3 spells CASSMEQGIQPQHF. The CDR3 DNA is TGTGCCAGCAGTATGGAACAGGGAATTCAGCCCCAGCATTTT.

A word on this clonotype: The junction differs from germline at one of its ends, possibly a read error. This chain joins TRBV7-9 and TRBJ2-3; TRBD1 agrees at 7 bases. CDR3 length equals 14 residues. Looked up from germline, CDR1 is SEHNR and CDR2 is FQNEAQ (reference sequence). This CDR3 reads CASSSGTETDMQYF. In nucleotides, the CDR3 is TGTGCCAGCAGTTCCGGGACAGAAACAGATATGCAGTATTTT.

This clonotype was detected only once. The chain is built from TRBV28 and TRBJ1-1; D gene ambiguous. The germline V gene encodes CDR1 MDHEN and CDR2 SYDVKM. The CDR3 consists of 12 residues. The V end was cut by 4 bases, the J end by 13 bases, with 16 bases between. CDR3 nucleotides: TGTGCCAGCAGTTCTCATGACACGCAAGGTTTCTTT. Translating it yields CASSSHDTQGFF.

The chain couples TRBV6-5 to TRBJ2-1; the D gene is possibly TRBD1 (5 bases). V lost 6 bases and J 10 bases, leaving 22 bases between the germline ends. There are 15 residues in the CDR3. Germline CDR1 is MNHEY and CDR2 is SVGAGI. In DNA form, the CDR3 reads TGTGCCAGCAGGGAATACAGGAACTCCTACATAGAGCAGTTCTTC. Translating it yields CASREYRNSYIEQFF.

This rearrangement joins TRBV10-3 to TRBJ2-3; TRBD2 agrees at 9 bases. Germline assignment: CDR1 ENHRY and CDR2 SYGVKD. Trimming cost V 4 bases and J 8 bases; bases outside gene matches: 22. The CDR3 consists of 19 residues. The CDR3, as DNA: TGTGCCATCAGTGGTTTAACTGGGACTAGCCGACTGTACAGAGTTACGCAGTATTTT. This sequence encodes CAISGLTGTSRLYRVTQYF.

With regard to this clonotype: Mismatch with germline at one junction end may stem from a read error. The V and J genes are TRBV11-2 and TRBJ1-1; no firm D call. CDR1 is SGHAT and CDR2 is FQNNGV in the germline V gene. The CDR3 is 15 residues long. The CDR3 loop is CDSTRRRGEWAEAFF. The CDR3 coding sequence is TGTGACAGCACCCGGAGACGGGGTGAATGGGCTGAAGCTTTCTTT.

This clonotype was seen more than once but under ten times. The chain has TRBV28 and TRBJ1-1; D is perhaps TRBD1 (5 bases). CDR3 size: 14 residues. Trimming removed 3 bases from V and 0 bases from J, with 8 bases in between. Germline V CDR1 and CDR2: MDHEN, SYDVKM. The CDR3 here is CASSFTGMNTEAFF. Written as DNA, the CDR3 is TGTGCCAGCAGTTTTACAGGCATGAACACTGAAGCTTTCTTT.

This chain connects TRBV12-3 or TRBV12-4 to TRBJ2-4, with a possible D match to TRBD1 (5 bases). The germline V and J ends were trimmed by 7 bases and 6 bases, with 16 bases remaining between them. This CDR3 comprises 14 residues. CDR3 DNA: TGTGCCAGCAAACTGCAGGGCTTTGGAAACATTCAGTACTTC. This translates into CASKLQGFGNIQYF.

For this clonotype: Compared with germline, one end of the junction differs, possibly owing to a read error. Written as DNA, the CDR3 is TGCAGCGTTGAAAGAAGGGACTCCCCTCTCTATAAGCAGTTCTTT. Its protein is CSVERRDSPLYKQFF. The rearrangement joins TRBV29-1 to TRBJ2-1, with D maybe TRBD2 (6 bases). CDR3 length: 15 residues. The germline V gene has CDR1 SQVTM and CDR2 ANQGSEA.

Of note for this clonotype: A much larger clonotype is one base distant, so this may be a read error. The chain has TRBV7-8 and TRBJ2-2; the D gene is possibly TRBD1 (6 bases). This CDR3 is 14 amino acids long. Germline V lookup: CDR1 SGHVS, CDR2 FQNEAQ. The CDR3 DNA sequence: TGTACCAGCAGCCCCCAGGGGTACACCGGGGAGCTGTTTTTT. Encoded protein: CTSSPQGYTGELFF. Filled out from reference TRBV7-8 and TRBJ2-2, the complete variable domain reads GAGVSQSPRYKVAKRGQDVALRCDPISGHVSLFWYQQALGQGPEFLTYFQNEAQLDKSGLPSDRFFAERPEGSVSTLKIQRTQQEDSAVYLCTSSPQGYTGELFFGEGSRLTVL.

Turning to this clonotype: A read error may produce the germline difference seen at one junction end. This rearrangement joins TRBV6-4 to TRBJ2-2, with 12 nucleotides matching TRBD2. Germline values: CDR1 MRHNA, CDR2 SNTAGT. This CDR3 region has 16 residues. For the CDR3, the DNA is TGTGCCAACAGTGTACTAGCGGGAGGCGACACCGGGGAGCTGTTTTTT. As protein: CANSVLAGGDTGELFF.